The rows below give T cell receptor beta chains drawn from one sample of a study of blood T cells in healthy people across ages. A single record per CDR3 protein comes from TCRdb applying MiXCR to the 5' RACE reads. The data contain about 640,000 distinct CDR3 sequences, 58% of them seen just once; the ten biggest clones take up roughly 34%. The sequenced material came from blood. The source is a man in his sixties in good health. CDR3s include the opening cysteine and the closing phenylalanine or tryptophan. D genes are given only for firm matches. The listing skips clone size in some rows; elsewhere it reads once, few, many or a size class.

V gene: TRBV12-3/TRBV12-4
clone size: few
J gene: TRBJ2-7
D gene: .
CDR3 protein: CASSLGGQRGEQYF
CDR3 DNA: TGTGCCAGCAGTTTAGGTGGACAAAGAGGCGAGCAGTACTTC

V gene: TRBV29-1
clone size: few
J gene: TRBJ2-7
D gene: TRBD1
CDR3 protein: CSVETGQGIVEQYF
CDR3 DNA: TGCAGCGTTGAAACAGGACAGGGGATCGTCGAGCAGTACTTC

V gene: TRBV6-6
clone size: few
J gene: TRBJ1-6
D gene: .
CDR3 protein: CASSPTQDVGSPLHF
CDR3 DNA: TGTGCCAGCAGCCCTACACAGGACGTGGGCTCACCCCTCCACTTT

V gene: TRBV7-9
clone size: .
J gene: TRBJ2-1
D gene: TRBD2
CDR3 protein: CASSPLAGGANNEQFF
CDR3 DNA: TGTGCCAGCAGCCCGCTAGCGGGGGGGGCTAACAATGAGCAGTTCTTC

V gene: TRBV21-1
clone size: .
J gene: TRBJ2-7
D gene: .
CDR3 protein: CASSNGTGTYEQYF
CDR3 DNA: TGTGCCAGCAGCAACGGGACAGGGACCTACGAGCAGTACTTC

V gene: TRBV20-1
clone size: .
J gene: TRBJ1-4
D gene: .
CDR3 protein: CSARVAEGGATNEKLFF
CDR3 DNA: TGCAGTGCTAGAGTGGCGGAGGGTGGGGCAACTAATGAAAAACTGTTTTTT

V gene: TRBV5-1
clone size: .
J gene: TRBJ2-5
D gene: TRBD2
CDR3 protein: CASSSILAGETQYF
CDR3 DNA: TGCGCCAGCAGCTCAATCCTAGCGGGGGAGACCCAGTACTTC

V gene: TRBV6-5
clone size: .
J gene: TRBJ1-1
D gene: .
CDR3 protein: CASSYSPGAANTEAFF
CDR3 DNA: TGTGCCAGCAGTTACTCGCCCGGGGCAGCGAACACTGAAGCTTTCTTT

V gene: TRBV12-3/TRBV12-4
clone size: .
J gene: TRBJ2-5
D gene: .
CDR3 protein: CASRAGGHKQYF
CDR3 DNA: TGTGCCAGCAGGGCCGGCGGACATAAGCAGTACTTC

V gene: TRBV20-1
clone size: .
J gene: TRBJ1-4
D gene: .
CDR3 protein: CSARGQQGRTNEKLFF
CDR3 DNA: TGCAGTGCTAGAGGCCAACAGGGTCGAACTAATGAAAAACTGTTTTTT

V gene: TRBV5-5
clone size: .
J gene: TRBJ2-7
D gene: TRBD2
CDR3 protein: CASSLKASGVYEQYF
CDR3 DNA: TGTGCCAGCAGCTTGAAGGCTAGCGGGGTCTACGAGCAGTACTTC

V gene: TRBV3-1
clone size: once
J gene: TRBJ1-2
D gene: .
CDR3 protein: CPTRPGWGGYTF
CDR3 DNA: TGCCCGACGAGGCCAGGGTGGGGTGGCTACACCTTC

V gene: TRBV12-3/TRBV12-4
clone size: .
J gene: TRBJ2-3
D gene: .
CDR3 protein: CANSAPRGEPDTQYF
CDR3 DNA: TGTGCCAACAGTGCCCCCCGAGGGGAACCAGATACGCAGTATTTT

V gene: TRBV5-1
clone size: .
J gene: TRBJ1-1
D gene: .
CDR3 protein: CASSIGADTEAFF
CDR3 DNA: TGCGCCAGCAGCATTGGGGCGGACACTGAAGCTTTCTTT

V gene: TRBV9
clone size: once
J gene: TRBJ1-2
D gene: .
CDR3 protein: CASSVGHVVNYGYTF
CDR3 DNA: TGTGCCAGCAGCGTAGGGCACGTTGTTAACTATGGCTACACCTTC

V gene: TRBV20-1
clone size: .
J gene: TRBJ2-7
D gene: TRBD1
CDR3 protein: CSAREPGQGGHEQYF
CDR3 DNA: TGCAGTGCTAGAGAACCGGGACAGGGGGGCCACGAGCAGTACTTC

V gene: TRBV29-1
clone size: once
J gene: TRBJ2-4
D gene: .
CDR3 protein: CSVIKGAKNIQYF
CDR3 DNA: TGCAGCGTGATAAAGGGGGCCAAAAACATTCAGTACTTC

V gene: TRBV5-1
clone size: .
J gene: TRBJ2-1
D gene: .
CDR3 protein: CASSLGYTGNEQFF
CDR3 DNA: TGCGCCAGCAGCTTGGGGTACACAGGGAATGAGCAGTTCTTC

V gene: TRBV5-1
clone size: .
J gene: TRBJ2-5
D gene: TRBD2
CDR3 protein: CASSAGTSPALYQETQYF
CDR3 DNA: TGCGCCAGCAGCGCCGGGACTAGCCCGGCACTGTACCAAGAGACCCAGTACTTC

V gene: TRBV6-1
clone size: .
J gene: TRBJ1-6
D gene: .
CDR3 protein: CASSVMGASDSPLHF
CDR3 DNA: TGTGCCAGCAGTGTGATGGGGGCCAGCGATTCACCCCTCCACTTT

V gene: TRBV5-1
clone size: few
J gene: TRBJ2-7
D gene: .
CDR3 protein: CASSLVRQGGPHPDEQYF
CDR3 DNA: TGCGCCAGCAGCTTGGTTCGACAGGGAGGCCCTCACCCGGACGAGCAGTACTTC

V gene: TRBV5-4
clone size: .
J gene: TRBJ2-3
D gene: TRBD1
CDR3 protein: CASSLGGQGADTQYF
CDR3 DNA: TGTGCCAGCAGCCTTGGGGGACAGGGGGCAGATACGCAGTATTTT

V gene: TRBV5-6
clone size: few
J gene: TRBJ1-1
D gene: .
CDR3 protein: CASSYERKAFF
CDR3 DNA: TGTGCCAGCAGCTACGAACGTAAAGCTTTCTTT

V gene: TRBV6-2/TRBV6-3
clone size: .
J gene: TRBJ2-6
D gene: .
CDR3 protein: CASRPGLQSGANVLTF
CDR3 DNA: TGTGCCAGCAGACCGGGACTCCAATCTGGGGCCAACGTCCTGACTTTC

V gene: TRBV7-9
clone size: .
J gene: TRBJ2-7
D gene: .
CDR3 protein: CASSTMEYEQYF
CDR3 DNA: TGTGCCAGCAGCACCATGGAGTACGAGCAGTACTTC

V gene: TRBV6-5
clone size: .
J gene: TRBJ2-2
D gene: TRBD2
CDR3 protein: CASSFTSVGGELFF
CDR3 DNA: TGTGCCAGCAGCTTTACTAGCGTCGGCGGGGAGCTGTTTTTT

V gene: TRBV9
clone size: .
J gene: TRBJ2-2
D gene: .
CDR3 protein: CASSPHPKYTGELFF
CDR3 DNA: TGTGCCAGCAGCCCCCACCCCAAGTACACCGGGGAGCTGTTTTTT

V gene: TRBV29-1
clone size: few
J gene: TRBJ2-3
D gene: TRBD1
CDR3 protein: CSVAEKQGAMVDTQYF
CDR3 DNA: TGCAGCGTTGCGGAAAAACAGGGGGCCATGGTAGATACGCAGTATTTT

V gene: TRBV6-5
clone size: few
J gene: TRBJ1-6
D gene: TRBD1
CDR3 protein: CASGQGNSPLHF
CDR3 DNA: TGTGCCAGCGGACAGGGGAATTCACCCCTCCACTTT

V gene: TRBV29-1
clone size: .
J gene: TRBJ2-1
D gene: TRBD2
CDR3 protein: CSVGEGPSGSYNEQFF
CDR3 DNA: TGCAGCGTTGGGGAGGGACCTAGCGGGAGTTACAATGAGCAGTTCTTC

V gene: TRBV20-1
clone size: .
J gene: TRBJ2-5
D gene: TRBD2
CDR3 protein: CSARDPAGGETQYF
CDR3 DNA: TGCAGTGCTAGAGACCCAGCGGGGGGGGAGACCCAGTACTTC

V gene: TRBV20-1
clone size: few
J gene: TRBJ2-1
D gene: .
CDR3 protein: CSAAKGNEQFF
CDR3 DNA: TGCAGTGCCGCTAAGGGAAATGAGCAGTTCTTC

V gene: TRBV7-2
clone size: few
J gene: TRBJ1-2
D gene: .
CDR3 protein: CASSTRPDYGYTF
CDR3 DNA: TGTGCCAGCAGCACCCGGCCAGACTATGGCTACACCTTC

V gene: TRBV5-1
clone size: .
J gene: TRBJ2-7
D gene: TRBD1
CDR3 protein: CASSLALGQGSGEQYF
CDR3 DNA: TGCGCCAGCAGCTTGGCCCTAGGACAGGGTTCGGGCGAGCAGTACTTC

V gene: TRBV6-2/TRBV6-3
clone size: .
J gene: TRBJ1-6
D gene: .
CDR3 protein: CASTHWNSPLHF
CDR3 DNA: TGTGCCAGCACCCATTGGAATTCACCCCTCCACTTT

V gene: TRBV20-1
clone size: .
J gene: TRBJ2-5
D gene: .
CDR3 protein: CSASRQPGTQYF
CDR3 DNA: TGCAGTGCTAGCCGACAGCCCGGGACCCAGTACTTC

V gene: TRBV10-3
clone size: few
J gene: TRBJ2-3
D gene: .
CDR3 protein: CAISNLRGHKSSDTQYF
CDR3 DNA: TGTGCCATCAGTAACCTCCGAGGACATAAGAGTTCTGATACGCAGTATTTT

V gene: TRBV5-1
clone size: .
J gene: TRBJ2-1
D gene: TRBD2
CDR3 protein: CASSLVASGGVVQFF
CDR3 DNA: TGCGCCAGCAGCTTGGTCGCTAGCGGGGGAGTAGTGCAGTTCTTC

V gene: TRBV20-1
clone size: .
J gene: TRBJ1-1
D gene: .
CDR3 protein: CSASSGAVNTEAFF
CDR3 DNA: TGCAGTGCTAGTTCAGGGGCGGTGAACACTGAAGCTTTCTTT

V gene: TRBV11-1
clone size: .
J gene: TRBJ1-1
D gene: TRBD1
CDR3 protein: CASRAKPGQPDIRRMNTEAFF
CDR3 DNA: TGTGCCAGCAGAGCGAAACCGGGACAGCCGGATATTCGGCGGATGAACACTGAAGCTTTCTTT

V gene: TRBV5-1
clone size: .
J gene: TRBJ2-7
D gene: .
CDR3 protein: CASSLERGRSEQYF
CDR3 DNA: TGCGCCAGCAGCTTGGAGAGGGGGAGATCCGAGCAGTACTTC

V gene: TRBV20-1
clone size: .
J gene: TRBJ2-7
D gene: TRBD1
CDR3 protein: CSATTGGPYEQYF
CDR3 DNA: TGCAGTGCCACGACAGGGGGCCCCTACGAGCAGTACTTC

V gene: TRBV7-2
clone size: .
J gene: TRBJ2-1
D gene: .
CDR3 protein: CAGSPTGRGTHNEQFF
CDR3 DNA: TGTGCCGGCAGCCCAACAGGGCGGGGGACCCACAATGAGCAGTTCTTC

V gene: TRBV5-1
clone size: once
J gene: TRBJ1-2
D gene: .
CDR3 protein: CASRDLDSASGYTF
CDR3 DNA: TGCGCCAGCAGGGACTTGGACAGTGCTTCTGGCTACACCTTC